These 24 T cell receptor beta chains were all obtained from the same sample, sequenced in a study of T cell responses to AZD1222 COVID-19 vaccine. Data came from immunoSEQ multiplex PCR; TCRdb stores just in-frame clones and leaves some out. The sample records around 65,000 clones, approximately 87% being singletons. Sequences were derived from peripheral blood, sampled 28 days after the second AZD1222 dose. Every receptor here comes from an adult who received the AZD1222 COVID-19 vaccine.

The chain is built from TRBV11-2 and TRBJ2-2; D may be TRBD1 (5 bases). The CDR3 is made up of 14 amino acids. V lost 7 bases to trimming and J lost 4 bases, with 13 bases between them. Per the germline V gene, CDR1 is SGHAT and CDR2 is FQNNGV. The CDR3 region has the DNA TGTGCCAGCACCGCCAGGGCTTTCACCGGGGAGCTGTTTTTT. It encodes CASTARAFTGELFF. Full variable domain (outside the CDR3, taken from reference TRBV11-2 and TRBJ2-2): EAGVAQSPRYKIIEKRQSVAFWCNPISGHATLYWYQQILGQGPKLLIQFQNNGVVDDSQLPKDRFSAERLKGVDSTLKIQPAKLEDSAVYLCASTARAFTGELFFGEGSRLTVL.

This clone was recorded only once. CDR3 nucleotide sequence: TGTGCCAGTCACCGGCGGCAGGGCTCTGGAAACACCATATATTTT. Protein: CASHRRQGSGNTIYF. The chain is built from TRBV19 and TRBJ1-3; possible D gene TRBD1, 5 bases. Germline CDR1 LNHDA, CDR2 SQIVND (reference sequence). The CDR3 has 15 residues. Deletions cut 8 bases from V and 0 bases from J, with 14 bases between.

This clone was observed a few times. V is TRBV25-1 and J is TRBJ2-1; the match to TRBD1 covers 9 bases. This CDR3 has 14 amino acids. V lost 7 bases and J lost 4; bases outside the gene matches: 5. The germline CDR1 and CDR2 sequences are MGHDK and SYGVNS. The CDR3 region is CASTPGQGYNEQFF. CDR3 DNA: TGTGCCAGCACCCCGGGACAGGGATACAATGAGCAGTTCTTC.

V usage is TRBV7-8 and J usage is TRBJ1-6; 7 nucleotides agree with TRBD1. From germline, CDR1 is SGHVS and CDR2 FQNEAQ. The CDR3 consists of 15 residues. After removal of 0 bases from V and 7 bases from J, the junction contained 3 bases not matched to a gene. CDR3 bases: TGTGCCAGCAGCTTAGCGCAGGGGGGAAATTCACCCCTCCACTTT. Its protein product is CASSLAQGGNSPLHF. Full variable domain (outside the CDR3, taken from reference TRBV7-8 and TRBJ1-6): GAGVSQSPRYKVAKRGQDVALRCDPISGHVSLFWYQQALGQGPEFLTYFQNEAQLDKSGLPSDRFFAERPEGSVSTLKIQRTQQEDSAVYLCASSLAQGGNSPLHFGNGTRLTVT.

This clone was picked up one time. This rearrangement joins TRBV3-1 (or the pseudogene TRBV3-2) to TRBJ2-5, with 8 bases aligning to TRBD2. CDR3 length: 17 amino acids. Germline assignment: CDR1 LGHDT and CDR2 YNNKEL (reference sequence). The V segment lost 3 bases and the J segment 5 bases; nucleotides outside the gene matches: 14. Here the CDR3 DNA reads TGTGCCAGCAGCCACCTCTCCGGGGGGGCCCGTGGGGAGACCCAGTACTTC. Protein product: CASSHLSGGARGETQYF.

This rearrangement joins TRBV27 to TRBJ1-2; D unresolved. Looked up from germline, CDR1 is MNHEY and CDR2 is SMNVEV (reference sequence). CDR3 length: 13 amino acids. Between the trimmed V and J ends, which lost 2 bases and 2 bases, there was a span of 6 bases. The CDR3 protein is CASSLHSNYGYTF. The CDR3 region has the DNA TGTGCCAGCAGTTTACACAGCAACTATGGCTACACCTTC.

The chain carries TRBV24-1 and TRBJ1-5; D is undetermined. This CDR3 is built from 15 residues. Germline V lookup: CDR1 KGHDR, CDR2 SFDVKD. Trimming removed 5 bases from V and 0 bases from J, with 10 bases in between. CDR3 coding DNA: TGTGCCACCAGTGTCCGGGGTCATAGCAATCAGCCCCAGCATTTT. Its translation: CATSVRGHSNQPQHF.

This chain uses TRBV9 with TRBJ2-5, with D maybe TRBD1 (5 bases). Germline V gene lookup returns CDR1 SGDLS and CDR2 YYNGEE. Trimming took off 2 bases at V and 5 bases at J, with 10 bases between the two ends. The CDR3 totals 13 residues. The CDR3 loop reads CASSVDSRETQYF. The DNA for the CDR3 is TGTGCCAGCAGCGTTGACAGTCGGGAGACCCAGTACTTC.

The chain recombines TRBV3-1 (or the pseudogene TRBV3-2) with TRBJ2-5, with D uncertain. Looked up from germline, CDR1 is LGHDT and CDR2 is YNNKEL (reference sequence). This CDR3 is built from 13 residues. V gave up 3 bases and J gave up 7 bases, with 12 bases separating them. The CDR3 DNA reads as TGTGCCAGCAGCCAGGGTAATGTGGGGACCCAGTACTTC. Its protein product is CASSQGNVGTQYF.

This rearrangement joins TRBV7-3 to TRBJ2-1; 9 bases agree with TRBD1. Per the germline V gene, CDR1 is SGHTA and CDR2 is FQGTGA. The CDR3 sequence is 13 residues long. J gave up 7 bases and V 10 bases, and 8 bases lay outside the gene matches. As DNA, the CDR3 is TGTGCCACCCAGGGACAGGGACCGAATGAGCAGTTCTTC. Protein: CATQGQGPNEQFF.

The chain has TRBV25-1 and TRBJ1-4; perhaps TRBD1 as D (6 bases). V was shortened by 4 bases and J by 6 bases, with 18 bases between the two germline ends. The germline CDR1 and CDR2 sequences are MGHDK and SYGVNS. The CDR3 totals 16 residues. The CDR3 protein is CASSVDAGALDEKLFF. In DNA form, the CDR3 reads TGTGCCAGCAGTGTAGACGCGGGGGCGCTGGATGAAAAACTGTTTTTT.

The chain links TRBV11-1 to TRBJ2-7; 8 bases align to TRBD1. With V trimmed by 4 bases and J by 4 bases, 6 bases remained unmatched. Looked up from germline, CDR1 is SGHAT and CDR2 is FQDESV (reference sequence). This CDR3 spans 14 amino acids. The CDR3 DNA follows: TGTGCCAGCAGCTCAGGACAGGGTCAGTACGAGCAGTACTTC. Translation: CASSSGQGQYEQYF.

This clone was seen a handful of times. The V and J genes are TRBV6-5 and TRBJ2-5; D is possibly TRBD2 (6 bases). Germline V gene data show CDR1 as MNHEY and CDR2 as SVGAGI. The CDR3 length is 11 residues. Trimming removed 7 bases from V and 7 bases from J, with 10 bases in between. The CDR3 here is CASTLGGTQYF. The DNA of the CDR3 is TGTGCCAGCACCCTGGGGGGGACCCAGTACTTC.

The rearrangement uses TRBV7-3 and TRBJ1-1; TRBD1 aligns across 7 bases. This CDR3 region has 12 residues. Germline lookup yields CDR1 SGHTA and CDR2 FQGTGA. V gave up 9 bases and J gave up 11 bases; unmatched junction bases: 12. The CDR3 loop reads CASCGQVGWAFF. The CDR3 nucleotides are TGTGCCAGTTGTGGACAGGTGGGGTGGGCTTTCTTT.

V usage is TRBV5-1 and J usage is TRBJ2-3; TRBD2 matches at 12 bases. Per the germline V gene, CDR1 is SGHRS and CDR2 is YFSETQ. Germline trimming cut 4 bases from V and 1 base from J; bases unmatched to any gene: 13. This CDR3 region has 19 residues. The CDR3 spells CASSAGLAGTRGGTDTQYF. CDR3 DNA: TGCGCCAGCAGCGCTGGACTAGCGGGAACGAGAGGGGGCACAGATACGCAGTATTTT.

The genes are TRBV7-2 and TRBJ2-7, with D maybe TRBD2 (5 bases). The CDR3 covers 15 residues. V was trimmed by 1 base and J by 0 bases, leaving 10 bases between them. Germline V gene lookup returns CDR1 SGHTA and CDR2 FQGNSA. The CDR3 DNA reads TGTGCCAGCAGCTTAGGTCCGGGATACTCCTACGAGCAGTACTTC. Translation: CASSLGPGYSYEQYF.

The chain carries TRBV20-1 and TRBJ2-1; D perhaps matches TRBD1 (5 bases). CDR3 size: 10 residues. Looked up from germline, CDR1 is DFQATT and CDR2 is SNEGSKA (reference sequence). The CDR3 reads CSVMGHEQFF. The CDR3 coding sequence is TGCAGCGTGATGGGGCATGAGCAGTTCTTC.

The V gene is TRBV4-2, the J gene TRBJ1-2; the D gene is possibly TRBD1 (5 bases). CDR3 length equals 15 residues. Germline loops: CDR1 LGHNA, CDR2 YNFKEQ. The germline V and J ends were trimmed by 0 bases and 2 bases, with 10 bases remaining between them. CDR3 sequence: CASSQDLGVNYGYTF. CDR3 DNA sequence: TGTGCCAGCAGCCAAGATTTAGGGGTGAACTATGGCTACACCTTC.

The chain recombines TRBV15 with TRBJ1-6; 11 bases align to TRBD1. Trimming cost V 1 base and J 10 bases; bases outside gene matches: 3. The CDR3 has 15 residues. Germline V gene data show CDR1 as LNHNV and CDR2 as YYDKDF (reference sequence). The chain's CDR3 is CATSRAGTGGSPLHF. CDR3 DNA: TGTGCCACCAGCAGAGCCGGGACAGGGGGATCACCCCTCCACTTT.

V is TRBV7-3 and J is TRBJ1-6; D perhaps matches TRBD1 (5 bases). This CDR3 is 15 amino acids long. Germline assignment: CDR1 SGHTA and CDR2 FQGTGA. V lost 0 bases and J lost 7, with 10 bases in between. The CDR3 DNA follows: TGTGCCAGCAGCTTAACAGGGGATAGGAATTCACCCCTCCACTTT. Its translation is CASSLTGDRNSPLHF.

This clone was seen only a few times. DNA of the CDR3: TGTGCCAGCAGCTCCCGTGATAGCGGGAGGGCGGGAGAGACCCAGTACTTC. Amino acid sequence: CASSSRDSGRAGETQYF. The rearrangement uses TRBV7-9 and TRBJ2-5; 11 nucleotides agree with TRBD2. In germline, CDR1 is SEHNR, CDR2 FQNEAQ (reference sequence). Trimming at V came to 4 bases and at J to 4 bases, leaving 11 bases not matched to a gene. The CDR3 has 17 amino acids.

This clone was counted once. V and J are TRBV3-1 (or the pseudogene TRBV3-2) and TRBJ2-2; D is perhaps TRBD1 or TRBD2 (6 bases each). The germline V gene has CDR1 LGHDT and CDR2 YNNKEL (reference sequence). Trimming shortened V by 8 bases and J by 3 bases, and 13 bases separated the two germline ends. The CDR3 has 14 amino acids. The CDR3 region is CASEGGHHTGELFF. The CDR3 DNA follows: TGTGCCAGCGAAGGGGGGCATCACACCGGGGAGCTGTTTTTT.

This chain joins TRBV5-5 and TRBJ1-3; D perhaps matches TRBD1 (5 bases). This CDR3 comprises 16 residues. V lost 2 bases, J lost 2 bases, and 14 bases lay in between. CDR1 is SGHKS, CDR2 YYEKEE, per germline (reference sequence). Here the CDR3 reads CASSFGVDTTGNTIYF. CDR3 in DNA: TGTGCCAGCAGCTTCGGTGTGGACACGACTGGAAACACCATATATTTT.

The chain couples TRBV18 to TRBJ1-3; D is unclear. V was shortened by 6 bases and J by 3 bases, with 12 bases between the two germline ends. This CDR3 comprises 14 residues. Per germline, CDR1 KGHSH and CDR2 LQKENI. DNA for the CDR3: TGTGCCAGCTCCCCTGGAGGGAATGGAAACACCATATATTTT. Protein sequence: CASSPGGNGNTIYF.